This entry describes one T cell receptor (beta chain). The antigen remains unidentified. Germline V gene lookup returns CDR1 SGHVS and CDR2 FQNEAQ. The CDR3 is 13 amino acids. V lost 8 bases, J lost 5 bases, and 14 bases lay in between. The entry originates in a study of T cells in localized non-small cell lung cancer. The study's findings and limits: Because sequencing included only one region (of the tumor), heterogeneity remains possible. Uninvolved adjacent lung had the highest recorded T cell clonality, with tumor below it. An association was observed between higher blood T cell density and longer overall survival. Appearance in adjacent lung was seen for a median approximately 59 of the top 100 tumor clones.

Some clones are missing from TCRdb's copy, which holds only in-frame ones; the method was immunoSEQ multiplex PCR. Altogether about 32,000 clones are present, approximately 86% being singletons, with the ten largest covering approximately 4%. The sequence was obtained from a woman aged 35 to 69 with stage III lung adenocarcinoma. The chain employs TRBV7-8 and TRBJ2-3; D assignment may be TRBD1 or TRBD2 (6 bases each). Sample: peripheral blood mononuclear cells, taken before any cancer treatment. The CDR3: CASSVGGGDTQYF. The CDR3 coding sequence is TGTGCCAGCTCAGTAGGAGGGGGAGATACGCAGTATTTT.